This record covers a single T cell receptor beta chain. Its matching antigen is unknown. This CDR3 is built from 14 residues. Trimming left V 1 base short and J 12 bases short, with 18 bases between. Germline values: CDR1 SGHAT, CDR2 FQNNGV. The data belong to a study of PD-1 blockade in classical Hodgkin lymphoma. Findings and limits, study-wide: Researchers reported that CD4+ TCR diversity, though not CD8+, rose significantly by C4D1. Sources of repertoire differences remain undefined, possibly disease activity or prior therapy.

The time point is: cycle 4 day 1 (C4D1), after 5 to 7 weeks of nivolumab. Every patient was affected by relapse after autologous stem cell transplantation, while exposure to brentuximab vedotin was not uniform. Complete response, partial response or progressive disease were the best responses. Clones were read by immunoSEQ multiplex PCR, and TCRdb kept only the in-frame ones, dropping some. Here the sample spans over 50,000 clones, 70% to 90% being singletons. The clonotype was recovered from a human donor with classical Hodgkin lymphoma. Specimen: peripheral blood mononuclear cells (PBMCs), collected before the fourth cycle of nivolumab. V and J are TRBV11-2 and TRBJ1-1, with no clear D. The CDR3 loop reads CASSLVQLPLKTFF. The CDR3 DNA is TGTGCCAGCAGCTTAGTCCAGTTGCCCCTGAAAACTTTCTTT.